A selection of T cell receptor beta chains follows, all from one sample in a study of cytomegalovirus exposure and HLA in healthy donors. The table came from immunoSEQ multiplex PCR; TCRdb's copy has only in-frame clones and leaves some out. The table has 150,000 to 200,000 clones, 86% seen once. The source material was PBMCs. Every receptor here comes from a man aged 18 to 30 in good health and CMV-seropositive. CDR3s include the opening cysteine and the closing phenylalanine or tryptophan. A D gene is named only where the DNA matches it firmly. Not every row has a clone size; where given, it reads once, few, many or a size class.

DNA: TGTGCCAGCAGTGACGCGGGCGAGAACAATGAGCAGTTCTTC
CDR3: CASSDAGENNEQFF
V: TRBV6-4
size: many
J: TRBJ2-1
D: .

DNA: TGTGCCAGCAGCTTAAGTTCGGGGATTCAGTACTTC
CDR3: CASSLSSGIQYF
V: TRBV11-3
size: .
J: TRBJ2-4
D: .

DNA: TGTGCCAGCAGGTTCAGACTAGCGCGCCCCCCCCTCAGCTCCTACAATGAGCAGTTCTTC
CDR3: CASRFRLARPPLSSYNEQFF
V: TRBV2
size: once
J: TRBJ2-1
D: TRBD2

DNA: TGCGCCAGCAGCCAACAAGTCGACAGGACTGCCTACGAGCAGTACTTC
CDR3: CASSQQVDRTAYEQYF
V: TRBV4-1
size: .
J: TRBJ2-7
D: .

DNA: TGTGCCAGCAGCTTAGAGGGACAGGAGTACTTC
CDR3: CASSLEGQEYF
V: TRBV11-2
size: once
J: TRBJ2-7
D: TRBD1

DNA: TGTGCCAGCAGCCCAGACAGGGCAAAGCCCCAGCATTTT
CDR3: CASSPDRAKPQHF
V: TRBV7-2
size: .
J: TRBJ1-5
D: TRBD1

DNA: TGTGCCAGCAGCCAAGGGGACGGACTATCCTACGAGCAGTACTTC
CDR3: CASSQGDGLSYEQYF
V: TRBV4-2
size: .
J: TRBJ2-7
D: .

DNA: TGTGCCAGCGCCTCGGTGAGGAGCTTTTCCGGGGAGCTGTTTTTT
CDR3: CASASVRSFSGELFF
V: TRBV11-1
size: .
J: TRBJ2-2
D: .

DNA: TGTGCCAGCAGTTATACAATCTCCTACGAGCAGTACTTC
CDR3: CASSYTISYEQYF
V: TRBV2
size: .
J: TRBJ2-7
D: .

DNA: TGTGCCAGCAGCTCACCGGGACAGGGGGTCTACGAGCAGTACTTC
CDR3: CASSSPGQGVYEQYF
V: TRBV7-2
size: .
J: TRBJ2-7
D: TRBD1

DNA: TGTGCCACCAGCAGAGAGTCACTGGCAGGGGGCGAGCAGTACTTC
CDR3: CATSRESLAGGEQYF
V: TRBV15
size: .
J: TRBJ2-7
D: TRBD1

DNA: TGTGCCAGCACCATTCAGTCCCGGGACAGGGACGACGAGCAGTACTTC
CDR3: CASTIQSRDRDDEQYF
V: TRBV6-8
size: once
J: TRBJ2-7
D: TRBD1

DNA: TGTGCCAGCAGCGTAGGGGGCGGGGGCGTCTCCTACGAGCAGTACTTC
CDR3: CASSVGGGGVSYEQYF
V: TRBV9
size: .
J: TRBJ2-7
D: .

DNA: TGTGCCAGCAGCCCCGGGGGTAGGAGGGTTAACACCGGGGAGCTGTTTTTT
CDR3: CASSPGGRRVNTGELFF
V: TRBV9
size: .
J: TRBJ2-2
D: .

DNA: TGTGCCAGCAGCAAAGTCCCCCTGGCTTCGGCTTTCTTT
CDR3: CASSKVPLASAFF
V: TRBV9
size: .
J: TRBJ1-1
D: .

DNA: TGCGCCAGCAGCCAAGATAAGGCAGGGCCGGGTGGCTACACCTTC
CDR3: CASSQDKAGPGGYTF
V: TRBV4-3
size: .
J: TRBJ1-2
D: .

DNA: TGCGCCAGCAGCCAGTCACAGGGATTGAACACTGAAGCTTTCTTT
CDR3: CASSQSQGLNTEAFF
V: TRBV4-3
size: .
J: TRBJ1-1
D: .

DNA: TGTGCCAGCAGTAAAGAGGGGCTTGGGGCCAACGTCCTGACTTTC
CDR3: CASSKEGLGANVLTF
V: TRBV2
size: .
J: TRBJ2-6
D: .

DNA: TGTGCCAGCAGCTTAAGTCTCTGGGCGGGTAGGAATGAGCAGTTCTTC
CDR3: CASSLSLWAGRNEQFF
V: TRBV7-3
size: .
J: TRBJ2-1
D: .

DNA: TGTGCCAGCAGTTACTCATGGGACAGCTCCTACAATGAGCAGTTCTTC
CDR3: CASSYSWDSSYNEQFF
V: TRBV6-5
size: .
J: TRBJ2-1
D: TRBD1

DNA: TGTGCCAGCAGCTTAGGGGGGACAGTCAATCAGCCCCAGCATTTT
CDR3: CASSLGGTVNQPQHF
V: TRBV7-2
size: .
J: TRBJ1-5
D: TRBD1

DNA: TGTGCCAGCAGCAAAGCGCTGGGCAGGAACTATGGCTACACCTTC
CDR3: CASSKALGRNYGYTF
V: TRBV21-1
size: .
J: TRBJ1-2
D: .